Listed below are T cell receptor beta chains from one sample, sequenced in a study of identical twins. TCRdb passed the 5' RACE reads through MiXCR, listing each CDR3 protein once. The sample contains a few hundred thousand distinct CDR3 sequences, approximately 12% of which appear only once. The sample also formed part of further work on yellow fever vaccine responses in identical twins.

The source material was memory (CD45RO+) T cells sorted from blood. These receptor sequences come from a young woman in good health. Both conserved end residues are part of each CDR3. Each record gives: J gene, D gene, clone size, V gene, CDR3 DNA, CDR3 protein. The D gene is left open where the match is weak. Clone size is stated in some rows and not others, as once, few, many or a class when expanded.

J gene: TRBJ1-5
D gene: .
clone size: .
V gene: TRBV30
CDR3 DNA: TGTGCCTGGAGTGGACAGGCCAATCAGCCCCAGCATTTT
CDR3 protein: CAWSGQANQPQHF

J gene: TRBJ2-5
D gene: .
clone size: .
V gene: TRBV5-1
CDR3 DNA: TGCGCCAGCAGCTTGGAATATCAAGAGACCCAGTACTTC
CDR3 protein: CASSLEYQETQYF

J gene: TRBJ1-1
D gene: TRBD1
clone size: few
V gene: TRBV7-3
CDR3 DNA: TGTGCCAGCAGCTTATATTCCTACGGGACAGAAGTTCGAGACACTGAAGCTTTCTTT
CDR3 protein: CASSLYSYGTEVRDTEAFF

J gene: TRBJ2-1
D gene: TRBD2
clone size: .
V gene: TRBV24-1
CDR3 DNA: TGTGCCACCAGTGACCGTAGCGGGTCCTACAATGAGCAGTTCTTC
CDR3 protein: CATSDRSGSYNEQFF

J gene: TRBJ2-7
D gene: .
clone size: .
V gene: TRBV6-6
CDR3 DNA: TGTGCCAGCAGTTACCCACCCCCCAACGAGCAGTACTTC
CDR3 protein: CASSYPPPNEQYF

J gene: TRBJ1-5
D gene: .
clone size: many
V gene: TRBV5-1
CDR3 DNA: TGCGCCAGCAGCTTGGACAGTAACAATCAGCCCCAGCATTTT
CDR3 protein: CASSLDSNNQPQHF

J gene: TRBJ2-5
D gene: .
clone size: few
V gene: TRBV3-1
CDR3 DNA: TGTGCCAGCAGCCTTAACAGGGAGACCCAGTACTTC
CDR3 protein: CASSLNRETQYF

J gene: TRBJ2-1
D gene: .
clone size: many
V gene: TRBV29-1
CDR3 DNA: TGCAGCGTGGGTGGACAGACCGAGCAGTTCTTC
CDR3 protein: CSVGGQTEQFF

J gene: TRBJ2-7
D gene: TRBD2
clone size: .
V gene: TRBV9
CDR3 DNA: TGTGCCAGCAGCGTAGCAGGGACTAGCGGCTACGAGCAGTACTTC
CDR3 protein: CASSVAGTSGYEQYF

J gene: TRBJ2-5
D gene: TRBD2
clone size: few
V gene: TRBV14
CDR3 DNA: TGTGCCAGCAGCCAAACAACTAGCGGGAGGTTGCAAGAGACCCAGTACTTC
CDR3 protein: CASSQTTSGRLQETQYF

J gene: TRBJ2-5
D gene: TRBD2
clone size: .
V gene: TRBV11-2
CDR3 DNA: TGTGCCAGCAGCTTAGGAGGTGGCGGGGGGGCCCCTATAGAGACCCAGTACTTC
CDR3 protein: CASSLGGGGGAPIETQYF

J gene: TRBJ2-2
D gene: .
clone size: .
V gene: TRBV11-2
CDR3 DNA: TGTGCCAGCAGCTTTAAGCGAGCGAACACCGGGGAGCTGTTTTTT
CDR3 protein: CASSFKRANTGELFF

J gene: TRBJ2-7
D gene: TRBD2
clone size: many
V gene: TRBV5-1
CDR3 DNA: TGCGCCAGCAGCCCTTCGGGACTAACGTTAGAGCAGTACTTC
CDR3 protein: CASSPSGLTLEQYF

J gene: TRBJ2-1
D gene: TRBD1
clone size: many
V gene: TRBV5-5
CDR3 DNA: TGTGCCAGCAGCCGTACCGGGACAGGAGCGAATGAGCAGTTCTTC
CDR3 protein: CASSRTGTGANEQFF

J gene: TRBJ1-2
D gene: TRBD1
clone size: .
V gene: TRBV28
CDR3 DNA: TGTGCCAGCAGAATGGCAGGGGGAGGCTACACCTTC
CDR3 protein: CASRMAGGGYTF

J gene: TRBJ2-1
D gene: TRBD1
clone size: many
V gene: TRBV12-3/TRBV12-4
CDR3 DNA: TGTGCCAGCAGTTTACGGCAGGGGGCGAATGAGCAGTTCTTC
CDR3 protein: CASSLRQGANEQFF

J gene: TRBJ1-1
D gene: TRBD1
clone size: many
V gene: TRBV19
CDR3 DNA: TGTGCCAGTAGTCTGAACCGGGACAGCAAAGCTTTCTTT
CDR3 protein: CASSLNRDSKAFF

J gene: TRBJ1-2
D gene: .
clone size: .
V gene: TRBV29-1
CDR3 DNA: TGCAGCGTTGACTCTCAGGGAGGCTACACCTTC
CDR3 protein: CSVDSQGGYTF

J gene: TRBJ2-7
D gene: TRBD2
clone size: few
V gene: TRBV5-6
CDR3 DNA: TGTGCCAGCAGCCCGCTTTCCGAGCGGGACCTCTACGAGCAGTACTTC
CDR3 protein: CASSPLSERDLYEQYF

J gene: TRBJ2-4
D gene: .
clone size: .
V gene: TRBV6-2/TRBV6-3
CDR3 DNA: TGTGCCAGCAGTAACAGGGAGAACATTCAGTACTTC
CDR3 protein: CASSNRENIQYF

J gene: TRBJ2-5
D gene: TRBD2
clone size: .
V gene: TRBV4-2
CDR3 DNA: TGTGCCAGCAGTCGAACTAGCGGGGGCGGACTCGGCCAAGAGACCCAGTACTTC
CDR3 protein: CASSRTSGGGLGQETQYF

J gene: TRBJ2-1
D gene: TRBD2
clone size: .
V gene: TRBV9
CDR3 DNA: TGTGCCAGCAGCGTAGCTGGTGCGGGAGGGTCCCGATACAATGAGCAGTTCTTC
CDR3 protein: CASSVAGAGGSRYNEQFF

J gene: TRBJ1-1
D gene: .
clone size: .
V gene: TRBV7-2
CDR3 DNA: TGTGCCAGCAGCCCAACATGGGACATCACTGAAGCTTTCTTT
CDR3 protein: CASSPTWDITEAFF

J gene: TRBJ2-1
D gene: TRBD2
clone size: many
V gene: TRBV6-4
CDR3 DNA: TGTGCCAGCAGTAGCGGGAGGGAGGGTGATGAGCAGTTCTTC
CDR3 protein: CASSSGREGDEQFF

J gene: TRBJ1-2
D gene: .
clone size: few
V gene: TRBV29-1
CDR3 DNA: TGCAGCGTTACCACAGGGAGTTCGGGCTACACCTTC
CDR3 protein: CSVTTGSSGYTF

J gene: TRBJ2-1
D gene: TRBD2
clone size: few
V gene: TRBV27
CDR3 DNA: TGTGCCAGCAGTTCGGCGGGACTAGGAAGCAATGAGCAGTTCTTC
CDR3 protein: CASSSAGLGSNEQFF

J gene: TRBJ2-1
D gene: .
clone size: few
V gene: TRBV5-1
CDR3 DNA: TGCGCCAGCAGCTTGGACCTAGCCCTTGAGCAGTTCTTC
CDR3 protein: CASSLDLALEQFF

J gene: TRBJ2-5
D gene: TRBD2
clone size: few
V gene: TRBV9
CDR3 DNA: TGTGCCAGCAGCCCGCCGGGGAGCGGGGGGGTCGGAGAGACCCAGTACTTC
CDR3 protein: CASSPPGSGGVGETQYF

J gene: TRBJ2-4
D gene: TRBD2
clone size: few
V gene: TRBV20-1
CDR3 DNA: TGCAGTGCTAGAGATAGCGGGAGAGAGATGGACATTCAGTACTTC
CDR3 protein: CSARDSGREMDIQYF

J gene: TRBJ2-7
D gene: TRBD1
clone size: few
V gene: TRBV5-1
CDR3 DNA: TGCGCCAGCAGTCTTCCGACAGGGATCACCTACGAGCAGTACTTC
CDR3 protein: CASSLPTGITYEQYF

J gene: TRBJ1-3
D gene: .
clone size: .
V gene: TRBV18
CDR3 DNA: TGTGCCAGCTCACCAGAGACCCGACAGATCTCTGGAAACACCATATATTTT
CDR3 protein: CASSPETRQISGNTIYF

J gene: TRBJ2-4
D gene: .
clone size: .
V gene: TRBV6-2/TRBV6-3
CDR3 DNA: TGTGCCAGCAGTTACAACAGCCAAGTAAACATTCAGTACTTC
CDR3 protein: CASSYNSQVNIQYF

J gene: TRBJ2-1
D gene: .
clone size: .
V gene: TRBV28
CDR3 DNA: TGTGCCAGCAGTTTGCCCCAGGATGAGCAGTTCTTC
CDR3 protein: CASSLPQDEQFF

J gene: TRBJ1-2
D gene: .
clone size: many
V gene: TRBV3-1
CDR3 DNA: TGTGCCAGCAGCCAATCGTACTATGGCTACACCTTC
CDR3 protein: CASSQSYYGYTF

J gene: TRBJ1-1
D gene: .
clone size: few
V gene: TRBV5-5
CDR3 DNA: TGTGCCAGCAGCTTGGCCCCGGTAGGGGTCACTGAAGCTTTCTTT
CDR3 protein: CASSLAPVGVTEAFF

J gene: TRBJ2-7
D gene: .
clone size: few
V gene: TRBV7-3
CDR3 DNA: TGTGCCAGCAGCTTCCCCTCGTCGGAGCAGTACTTC
CDR3 protein: CASSFPSSEQYF

J gene: TRBJ2-1
D gene: TRBD2
clone size: .
V gene: TRBV28
CDR3 DNA: TGTGCCAGCACTTCACTAGCGGGTTACAATGAGCAGTTCTTC
CDR3 protein: CASTSLAGYNEQFF

J gene: TRBJ2-7
D gene: TRBD2
clone size: many
V gene: TRBV7-2
CDR3 DNA: TGTGCCAGCAGCCTCCTGACTAGCGGGGGGTCTGAGCAGTACTTC
CDR3 protein: CASSLLTSGGSEQYF

J gene: TRBJ2-6
D gene: .
clone size: .
V gene: TRBV6-1
CDR3 DNA: TGTGCCAGCAGTGAAGCGTCTGGGGCCAACGTCCTGACTTTC
CDR3 protein: CASSEASGANVLTF

J gene: TRBJ2-7
D gene: .
clone size: few
V gene: TRBV10-3
CDR3 DNA: TGTGCCATCAGTGAGTCTCGAACAGACACTATGACCGAGCAGTACTTC
CDR3 protein: CAISESRTDTMTEQYF

J gene: TRBJ2-1
D gene: .
clone size: .
V gene: TRBV9
CDR3 DNA: TGTGCCAGCAGCGGGTCCCTATACAATGAGCAGTTCTTC
CDR3 protein: CASSGSLYNEQFF

J gene: TRBJ2-1
D gene: .
clone size: many
V gene: TRBV4-3
CDR3 DNA: TGCGCCAGCAGCCACGAATCTAGCAACTACAATGAGCAGTTCTTC
CDR3 protein: CASSHESSNYNEQFF

J gene: TRBJ2-1
D gene: TRBD1
clone size: many
V gene: TRBV5-1
CDR3 DNA: TGCGCCAGCAGGCAGGGGGTAGAGCAGTTCTTC
CDR3 protein: CASRQGVEQFF

J gene: TRBJ2-1
D gene: .
clone size: few
V gene: TRBV20-1
CDR3 DNA: TGCAGTGCCCGCCTCCCGGGACCCACGGAGAATGAGCAGTTCTTC
CDR3 protein: CSARLPGPTENEQFF

J gene: TRBJ2-3
D gene: .
clone size: .
V gene: TRBV3-1
CDR3 DNA: TGTGCCAGCAGCCTCTCTGGTGTGGATACGCAGTATTTT
CDR3 protein: CASSLSGVDTQYF

J gene: TRBJ1-1
D gene: .
clone size: many
V gene: TRBV6-5
CDR3 DNA: TGTGCCAGCGGCTTAAGGGGAACTGAAGCTTTCTTT
CDR3 protein: CASGLRGTEAFF

J gene: TRBJ2-7
D gene: TRBD1
clone size: few
V gene: TRBV27
CDR3 DNA: TGTGCCAGCAGTTTAAGGCCGGGACAGGGGTACGAGCAGTACTTC
CDR3 protein: CASSLRPGQGYEQYF

J gene: TRBJ2-1
D gene: TRBD1
clone size: many
V gene: TRBV25-1
CDR3 DNA: TGTGCCAGCAGTGAAGGACAGGGGAATGAGCAGTTCTTC
CDR3 protein: CASSEGQGNEQFF

J gene: TRBJ2-3
D gene: TRBD2
clone size: .
V gene: TRBV28
CDR3 DNA: TGTGCCAGCAGTTTACGAGCGACTAGCGGGGGCACAGATACGCAGTATTTT
CDR3 protein: CASSLRATSGGTDTQYF

J gene: TRBJ2-7
D gene: TRBD1
clone size: few
V gene: TRBV10-3
CDR3 DNA: TGTGCCATCAGGAGGACAGGGGGTGTCAACGAGCAGTACTTC
CDR3 protein: CAIRRTGGVNEQYF

J gene: TRBJ2-1
D gene: TRBD2
clone size: many
V gene: TRBV12-3/TRBV12-4
CDR3 DNA: TGTGCCAGCAGTCACCCTAGCGGGGGGGCCTTCAATGAGCAGTTCTTC
CDR3 protein: CASSHPSGGAFNEQFF

J gene: TRBJ2-1
D gene: .
clone size: .
V gene: TRBV20-1
CDR3 DNA: TGCAGTGCTAATCGGGGGACCTACAATGAGCAGTTCTTC
CDR3 protein: CSANRGTYNEQFF